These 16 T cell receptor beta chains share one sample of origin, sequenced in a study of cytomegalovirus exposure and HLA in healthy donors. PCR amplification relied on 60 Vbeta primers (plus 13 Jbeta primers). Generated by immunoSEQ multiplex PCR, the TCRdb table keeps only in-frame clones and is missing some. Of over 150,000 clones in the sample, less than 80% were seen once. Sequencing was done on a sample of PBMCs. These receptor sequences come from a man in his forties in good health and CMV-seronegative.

The CDR3 nucleotides read TGTGCCAGTAGTATTTTTCTTACCTACAATGAGCAGTTCTTC. Protein product: CASSIFLTYNEQFF. The chain combines TRBV19 with TRBJ2-1; D call uncertain. V was shortened by 3 bases and J by 2 bases, with 8 bases between the two germline ends. CDR3 size: 14 residues. Germline V CDR1 and CDR2: LNHDA, SQIVND (reference sequence).

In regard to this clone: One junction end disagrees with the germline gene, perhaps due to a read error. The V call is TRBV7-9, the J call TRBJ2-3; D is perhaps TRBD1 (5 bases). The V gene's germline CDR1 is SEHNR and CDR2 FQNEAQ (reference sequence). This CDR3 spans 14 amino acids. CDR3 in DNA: TGTTCCAGCAGCCTCAGCGACAGCGCAGATACGCAGTATTTT. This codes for CSSSLSDSADTQYF.

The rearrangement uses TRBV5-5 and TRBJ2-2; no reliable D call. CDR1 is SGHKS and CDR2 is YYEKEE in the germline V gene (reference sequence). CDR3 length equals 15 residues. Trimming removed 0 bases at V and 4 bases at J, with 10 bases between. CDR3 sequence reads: CASSLVAGVTGELFF. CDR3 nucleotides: TGTGCCAGCAGCTTGGTAGCCGGAGTCACCGGGGAGCTGTTTTTT.

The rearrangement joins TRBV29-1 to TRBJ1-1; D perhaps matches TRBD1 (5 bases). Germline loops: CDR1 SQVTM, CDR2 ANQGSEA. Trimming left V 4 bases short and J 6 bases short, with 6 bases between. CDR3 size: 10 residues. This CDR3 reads CSVGDSEAFF. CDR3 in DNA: TGCAGCGTTGGGGACTCTGAAGCTTTCTTT.

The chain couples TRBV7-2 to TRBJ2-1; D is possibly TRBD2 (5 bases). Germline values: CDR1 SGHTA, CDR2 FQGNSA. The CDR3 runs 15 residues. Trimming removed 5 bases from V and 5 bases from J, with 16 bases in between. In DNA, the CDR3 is TGTGCCAGCAGCCCGTGGGTAGCGAACAACAATGAGCAGTTCTTC. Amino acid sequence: CASSPWVANNNEQFF.

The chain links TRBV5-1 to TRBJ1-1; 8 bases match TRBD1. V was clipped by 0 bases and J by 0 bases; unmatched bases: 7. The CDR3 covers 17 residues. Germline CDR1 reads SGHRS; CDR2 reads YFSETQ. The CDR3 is CASSLATGTGVNTEAFF. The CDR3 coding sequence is TGCGCCAGCAGCTTGGCCACCGGGACAGGCGTGAACACTGAAGCTTTCTTT.

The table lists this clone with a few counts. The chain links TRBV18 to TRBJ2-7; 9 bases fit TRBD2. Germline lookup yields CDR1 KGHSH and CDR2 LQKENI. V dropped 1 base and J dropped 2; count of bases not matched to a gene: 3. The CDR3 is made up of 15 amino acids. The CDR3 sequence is CASSPRLAGPYEQYF. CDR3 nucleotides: TGTGCCAGCTCACCACGGCTAGCGGGACCCTACGAGCAGTACTTC.

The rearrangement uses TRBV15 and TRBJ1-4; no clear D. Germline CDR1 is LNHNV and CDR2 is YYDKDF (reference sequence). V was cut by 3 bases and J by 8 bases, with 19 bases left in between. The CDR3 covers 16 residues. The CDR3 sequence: CATSRNPSAGGEKLFF. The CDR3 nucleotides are TGTGCCACCAGCAGGAACCCTTCAGCGGGAGGCGAAAAACTGTTTTTT.

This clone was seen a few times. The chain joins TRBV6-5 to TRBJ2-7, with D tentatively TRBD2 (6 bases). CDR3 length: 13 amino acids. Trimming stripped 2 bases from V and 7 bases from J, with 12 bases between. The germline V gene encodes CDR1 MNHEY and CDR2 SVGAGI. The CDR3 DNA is TGTGCCAGCAGTTACGGCCTAGCGAGGGAGCAGTACTTC. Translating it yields CASSYGLAREQYF.

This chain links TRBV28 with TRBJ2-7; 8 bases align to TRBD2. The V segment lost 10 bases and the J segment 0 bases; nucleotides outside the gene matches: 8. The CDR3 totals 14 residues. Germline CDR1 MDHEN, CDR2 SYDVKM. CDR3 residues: CATGGEASSYEQYF. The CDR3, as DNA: TGTGCCACCGGGGGGGAAGCCAGCTCCTACGAGCAGTACTTC. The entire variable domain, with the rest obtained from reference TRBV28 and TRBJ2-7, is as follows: DVKVTQSSRYLVKRTGEKVFLECVQDMDHENMFWYRQDPGLGLRLIYFSYDVKMKEKGDIPEGYSVSREKKERFSLILESASTNQTSMYLCATGGEASSYEQYFGPGTRLTVT.

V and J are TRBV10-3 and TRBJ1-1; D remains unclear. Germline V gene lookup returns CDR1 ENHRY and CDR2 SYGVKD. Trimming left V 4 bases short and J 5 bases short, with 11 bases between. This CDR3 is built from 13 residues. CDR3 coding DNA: TGTGCCATCAGTGGGATAACGGGGACTGAAGCTTTCTTT. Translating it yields CAISGITGTEAFF.

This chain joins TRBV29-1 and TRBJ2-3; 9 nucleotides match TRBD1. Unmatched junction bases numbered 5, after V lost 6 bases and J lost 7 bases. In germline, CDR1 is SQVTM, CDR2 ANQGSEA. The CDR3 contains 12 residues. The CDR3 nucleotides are TGCAGCGTCCCGGGACAGGGCTATACGCAGTATTTT. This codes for CSVPGQGYTQYF.

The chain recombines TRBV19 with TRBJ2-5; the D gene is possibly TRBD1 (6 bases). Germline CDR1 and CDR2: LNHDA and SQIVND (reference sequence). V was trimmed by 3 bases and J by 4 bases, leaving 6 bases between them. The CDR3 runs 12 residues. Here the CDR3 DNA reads TGTGCCAGTAGTATCAGGGGAGAGACCCAGTACTTC. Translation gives CASSIRGETQYF.

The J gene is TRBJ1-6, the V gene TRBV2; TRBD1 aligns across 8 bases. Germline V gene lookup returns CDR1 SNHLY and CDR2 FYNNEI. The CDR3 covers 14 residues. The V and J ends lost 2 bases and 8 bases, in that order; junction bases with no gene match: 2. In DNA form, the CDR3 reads TGTGCCAGCAGTGAACAGGGGGCAGATTCACCCCTCCACTTT. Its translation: CASSEQGADSPLHF. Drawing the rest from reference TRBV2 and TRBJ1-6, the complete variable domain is EPEVTQTPSHQVTQMGQEVILRCVPISNHLYFYWYRQILGQKVEFLVSFYNNEISEKSEIFDDQFSVERPDGSNFTLKIRSTKLEDSAMYFCASSEQGADSPLHFGNGTRLTVT.

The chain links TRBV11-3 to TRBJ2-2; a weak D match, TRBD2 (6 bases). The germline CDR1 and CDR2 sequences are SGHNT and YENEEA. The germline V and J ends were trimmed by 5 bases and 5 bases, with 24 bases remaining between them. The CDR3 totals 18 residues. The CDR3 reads CASSTFFGHGGGTGELFF. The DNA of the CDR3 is TGTGCCAGCAGCACCTTCTTTGGACACGGCGGAGGGACCGGGGAGCTGTTTTTT.

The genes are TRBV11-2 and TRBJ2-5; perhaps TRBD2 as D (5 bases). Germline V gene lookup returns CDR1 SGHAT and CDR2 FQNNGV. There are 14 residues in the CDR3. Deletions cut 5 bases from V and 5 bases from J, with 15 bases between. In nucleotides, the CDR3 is TGTGCCAGCAGCCGACAACTAGAAGGGGAGACCCAGTACTTC. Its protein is CASSRQLEGETQYF.